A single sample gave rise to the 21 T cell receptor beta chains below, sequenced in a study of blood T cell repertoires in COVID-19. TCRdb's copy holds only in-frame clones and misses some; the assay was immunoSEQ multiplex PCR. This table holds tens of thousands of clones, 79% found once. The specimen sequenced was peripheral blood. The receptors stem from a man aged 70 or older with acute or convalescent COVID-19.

CDR3 sequence: CASKGLAGGSGELFF. CDR3 sequence (DNA): TGTGCCAGCAAAGGACTAGCGGGGGGTTCCGGGGAGCTGTTTTTT. The genes are TRBV2 and TRBJ2-2; 14 nucleotides agree with TRBD2. The CDR3 covers 15 residues. Germline V CDR1 and CDR2: SNHLY, FYNNEI. V lost 7 bases to trimming and J lost 6 bases; unmatched junction nucleotides: 4.

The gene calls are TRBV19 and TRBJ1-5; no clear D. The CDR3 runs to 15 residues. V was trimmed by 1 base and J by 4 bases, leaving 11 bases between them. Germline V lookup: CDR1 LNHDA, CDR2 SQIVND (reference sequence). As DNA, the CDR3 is TGTGCCAGTAGTATAGTGGGAGGTGATAATCAGCCCCAGCATTTT. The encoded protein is CASSIVGGDNQPQHF.

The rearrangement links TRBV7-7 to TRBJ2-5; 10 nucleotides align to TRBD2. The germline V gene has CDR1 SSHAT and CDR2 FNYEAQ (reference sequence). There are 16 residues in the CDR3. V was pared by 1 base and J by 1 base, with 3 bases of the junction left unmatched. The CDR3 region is CASSLGLAGAQETQYF. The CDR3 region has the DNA TGTGCCAGCAGCTTAGGGCTAGCGGGAGCCCAAGAGACCCAGTACTTC.

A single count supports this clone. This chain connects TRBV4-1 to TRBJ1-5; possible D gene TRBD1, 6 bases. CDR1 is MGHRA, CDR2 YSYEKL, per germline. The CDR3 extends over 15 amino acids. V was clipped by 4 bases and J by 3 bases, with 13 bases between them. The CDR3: CASSPLGQPNQPQHF. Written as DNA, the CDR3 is TGCGCCAGCAGCCCCCTCGGACAGCCCAATCAGCCCCAGCATTTT.

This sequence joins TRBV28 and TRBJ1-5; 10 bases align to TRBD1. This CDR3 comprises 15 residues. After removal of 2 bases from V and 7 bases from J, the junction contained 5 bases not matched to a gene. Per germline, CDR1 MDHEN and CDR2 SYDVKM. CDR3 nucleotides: TGTGCCAGCAGTTTAAGACAGGGGGCGAGGCAGCCCCAGCATTTT. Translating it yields CASSLRQGARQPQHF.

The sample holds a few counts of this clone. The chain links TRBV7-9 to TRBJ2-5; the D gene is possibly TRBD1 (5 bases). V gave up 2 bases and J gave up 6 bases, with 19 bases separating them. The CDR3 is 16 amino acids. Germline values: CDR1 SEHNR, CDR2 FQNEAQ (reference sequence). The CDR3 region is CASSLRSWQGRQTQYF. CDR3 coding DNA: TGTGCCAGCAGCTTAAGGTCGTGGCAGGGCCGGCAGACCCAGTACTTC.

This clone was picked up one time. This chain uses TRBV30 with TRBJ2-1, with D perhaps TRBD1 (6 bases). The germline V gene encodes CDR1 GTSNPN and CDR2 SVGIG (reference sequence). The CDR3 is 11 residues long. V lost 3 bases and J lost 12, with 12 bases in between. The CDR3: CAWSQKGVQFF. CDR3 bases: TGTGCCTGGAGCCAAAAGGGGGTGCAGTTCTTC.

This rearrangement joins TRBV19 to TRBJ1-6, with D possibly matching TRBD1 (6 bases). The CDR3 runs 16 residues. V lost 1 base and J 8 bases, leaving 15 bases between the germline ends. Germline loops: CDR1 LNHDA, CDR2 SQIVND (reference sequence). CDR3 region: CASSIAASGGHSPLHF. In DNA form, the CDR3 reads TGTGCCAGTAGTATAGCCGCATCGGGGGGCCATTCACCCCTCCACTTT.

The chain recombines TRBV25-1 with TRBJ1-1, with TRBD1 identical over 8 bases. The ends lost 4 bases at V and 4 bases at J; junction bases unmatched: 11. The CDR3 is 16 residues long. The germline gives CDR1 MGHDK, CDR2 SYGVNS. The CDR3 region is CASSAGWTGRFTEAFF. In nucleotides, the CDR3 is TGTGCCAGCAGTGCTGGTTGGACAGGGAGGTTCACTGAAGCTTTCTTT.

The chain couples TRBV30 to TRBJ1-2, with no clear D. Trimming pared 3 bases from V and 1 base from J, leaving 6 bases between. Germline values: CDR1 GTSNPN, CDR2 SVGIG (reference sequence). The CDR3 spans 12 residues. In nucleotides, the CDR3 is TGTGCCTGGAGGTCAGATAACTATGGCTACACCTTC. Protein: CAWRSDNYGYTF.

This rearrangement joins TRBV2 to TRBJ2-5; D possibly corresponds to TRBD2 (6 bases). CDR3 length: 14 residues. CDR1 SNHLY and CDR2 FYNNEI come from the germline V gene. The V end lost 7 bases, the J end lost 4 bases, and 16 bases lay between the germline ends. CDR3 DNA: TGTGCCAGCAATGGCGGGGTATCAGGAGAGACCCAGTACTTC. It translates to CASNGGVSGETQYF.

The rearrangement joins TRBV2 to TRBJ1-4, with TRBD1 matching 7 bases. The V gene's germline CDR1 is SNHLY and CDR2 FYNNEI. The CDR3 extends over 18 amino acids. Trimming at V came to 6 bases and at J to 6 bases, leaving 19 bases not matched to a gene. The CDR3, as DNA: TGTGCCAGCAGCGAGGGAGAGAGCCCCTCAGGGGGACATGAAAAACTGTTTTTT. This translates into CASSEGESPSGGHEKLFF.

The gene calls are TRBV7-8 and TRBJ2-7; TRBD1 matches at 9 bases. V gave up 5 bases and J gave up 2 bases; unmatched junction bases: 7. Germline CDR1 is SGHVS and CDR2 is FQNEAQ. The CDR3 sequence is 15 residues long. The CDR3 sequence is CASSVQGTGTYEQYV. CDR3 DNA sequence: TGTGCCAGCAGCGTCCAAGGGACAGGGACCTACGAGCAGTACGTC.

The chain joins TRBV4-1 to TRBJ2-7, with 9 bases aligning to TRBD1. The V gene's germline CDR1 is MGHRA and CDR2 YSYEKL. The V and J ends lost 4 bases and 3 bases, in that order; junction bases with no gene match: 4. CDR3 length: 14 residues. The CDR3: CASSPGQGSYEQYV. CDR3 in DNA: TGCGCCAGCAGCCCCGGACAGGGGAGCTACGAGCAGTACGTC.

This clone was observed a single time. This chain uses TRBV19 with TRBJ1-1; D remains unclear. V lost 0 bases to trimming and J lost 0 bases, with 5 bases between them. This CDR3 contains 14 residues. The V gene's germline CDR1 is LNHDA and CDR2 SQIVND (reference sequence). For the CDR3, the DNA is TGTGCCAGTAGTATAGATCGGGTGAACACTGAAGCTTTCTTT. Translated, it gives CASSIDRVNTEAFF. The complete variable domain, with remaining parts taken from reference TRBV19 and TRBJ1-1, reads DGGITQSPKYLFRKEGQNVTLSCEQNLNHDAMYWYRQDPGQGLRLIYYSQIVNDFQKGDIAEGYSVSREKKESFPLTVTSAQKNPTAFYLCASSIDRVNTEAFFGQGTRLTVV.

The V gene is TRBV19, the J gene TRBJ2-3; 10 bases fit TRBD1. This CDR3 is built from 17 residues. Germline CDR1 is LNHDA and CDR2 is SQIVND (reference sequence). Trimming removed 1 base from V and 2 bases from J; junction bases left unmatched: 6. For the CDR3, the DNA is TGTGCCAGTAGTATAGGCTCCGGGACAGGGGTCACAGATACGCAGTATTTT. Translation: CASSIGSGTGVTDTQYF. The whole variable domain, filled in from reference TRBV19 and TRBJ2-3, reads DGGITQSPKYLFRKEGQNVTLSCEQNLNHDAMYWYRQDPGQGLRLIYYSQIVNDFQKGDIAEGYSVSREKKESFPLTVTSAQKNPTAFYLCASSIGSGTGVTDTQYFGPGTRLTVL.

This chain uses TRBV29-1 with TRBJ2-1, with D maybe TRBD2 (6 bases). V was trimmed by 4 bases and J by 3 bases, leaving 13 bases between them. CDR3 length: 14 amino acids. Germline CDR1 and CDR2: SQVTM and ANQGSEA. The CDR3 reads CSVVEGNLYNEQFF. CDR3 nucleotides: TGCAGCGTTGTGGAGGGAAACCTCTACAATGAGCAGTTCTTC.

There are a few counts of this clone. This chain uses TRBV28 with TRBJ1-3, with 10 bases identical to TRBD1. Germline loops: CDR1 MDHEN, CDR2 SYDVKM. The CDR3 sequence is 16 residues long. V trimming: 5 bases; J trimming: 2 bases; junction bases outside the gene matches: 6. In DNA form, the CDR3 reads TGTGCCAGCAGTCGAGGACAGGGGGAAACTGGAAACACCATATATTTT. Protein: CASSRGQGETGNTIYF. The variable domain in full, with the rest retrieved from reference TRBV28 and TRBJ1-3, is DVKVTQSSRYLVKRTGEKVFLECVQDMDHENMFWYRQDPGLGLRLIYFSYDVKMKEKGDIPEGYSVSREKKERFSLILESASTNQTSMYLCASSRGQGETGNTIYFGEGSWLTVV.

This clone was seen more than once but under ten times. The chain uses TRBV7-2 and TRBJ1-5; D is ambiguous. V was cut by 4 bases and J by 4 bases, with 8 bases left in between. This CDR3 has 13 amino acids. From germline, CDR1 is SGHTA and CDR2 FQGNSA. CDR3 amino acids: CASSSQQNQPQHF. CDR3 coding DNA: TGTGCCAGCAGCTCCCAACAGAATCAGCCCCAGCATTTT.

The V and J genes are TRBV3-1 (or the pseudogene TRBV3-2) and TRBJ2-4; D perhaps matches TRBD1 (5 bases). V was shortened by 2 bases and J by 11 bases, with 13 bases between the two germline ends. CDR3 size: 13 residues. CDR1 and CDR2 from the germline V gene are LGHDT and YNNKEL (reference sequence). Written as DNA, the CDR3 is TGTGCCAGCAGCCAACCTGAAGTAGGGGTTCAGTACTTC. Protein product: CASSQPEVGVQYF.

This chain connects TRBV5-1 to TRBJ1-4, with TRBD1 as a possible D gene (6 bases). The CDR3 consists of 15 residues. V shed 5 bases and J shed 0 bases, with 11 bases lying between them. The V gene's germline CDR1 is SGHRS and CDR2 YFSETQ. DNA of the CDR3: TGCGCCAGCAGATCCGCAGGGGCAACTAATGAAAAACTGTTTTTT. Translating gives CASRSAGATNEKLFF.